Sequencing of this T cell receptor beta chain was carried out in a study of OX40 agonist ivuxolimab in advanced cancers. A note on the overall study: Ivuxolimab was an agonistic, fully human IgG2 monoclonal antibody directed against OX40 (CD134), a costimulatory receptor. Partial responses were achieved by three dose-escalation patients, of whom one had hepatocellular carcinoma and two had cutaneous melanoma. Patients were allowed to have had prior anti-PD-1, anti-PD-L1 or anti-CTLA-4 therapy, and 30% to 40% of the dose-escalation patients had been treated with checkpoint inhibitors. Among the approximately 50 dose-escalation patients, around 19 had hepatocellular carcinoma, roughly 15 melanoma, 9 renal cell carcinoma and 9 head and neck cancer. In the dose-escalation cohort, 65% to 85% of patients were male, and the mean age was 60 years with a range of roughly 20 to 79. The point of sequencing TCRbeta in the periphery was to test whether ivuxolimab changed TCR sequence diversity and drove clonal T-cell expansion. Intravenous ivuxolimab was administered to patients every 2 weeks at six dose levels: 0.01, 0.1, 0.3, 1.5, 3 and 10 mg/kg. The paper describes the monotherapy dose-escalation part (N ≈ 52 patients) of the phase I trial of ivuxolimab.

General conclusions and limits of the study: Which antigens the clonally expanded peripheral T cells were specific for was not determined. Low levels of normalized T-cell clonal expansion were also seen in some nonresponding patients. After ivuxolimab, CD8+ T cells had more expanded clones than CD4+ T cells on average. Clonal expansion of both CD4+ and CD8+ blood T cells was observed from baseline to week 6 at doses 0.1 to 3.0 mg/kg. In the 0.1-3.0 mg/kg groups, partial responders had among the lowest normalized peripheral clonal expansion, particularly in CD8+ T cells.

As for this clone: Its antigen is unknown. The input lacks base qualities; no much larger clone sits a single base away.

Trimming at the junction amounts to 4 bases on V and 7 bases on J, and the germline ends lie 17 bases apart. The CDR3 runs 14 residues from the cysteine to the phenylalanine. Only the CDR3 portion is preserved as DNA: 42 bases, with reading frame beginning at the first base. For CDR1 and CDR2, the germline V gene lists SGHAT and FQNNGV. Genomic DNA was isolated from the sorted cells so that the TCRbeta CDR3 region could be sequenced. The immunoSEQ Assay was used for sequencing of TCRbeta CDR3 regions. TCRdb retrieved this table from immuneACCESS and kept in-frame rearrangements only. Not all clones are present; in checked studies, unresolved V genes account for under half, and no reason is known for the remainder. Here the sample has 50,000 to 60,000 clones; approximately 83% occur a single time. The ten largest make up roughly 13% of the sample. Patients with a history of autoimmune disease or receiving systemic immunosuppression were excluded from the trial. In every dose cohort, peripheral blood was drawn for TCR sequencing at baseline, cycle 4 day 1, and cycle 7 day 1. The samples were drawn from a first-in-human, open-label, multicenter phase I dose-escalation trial of ivuxolimab. Adults with locally advanced or metastatic melanoma, renal cell carcinoma, hepatocellular carcinoma or head and neck squamous cell carcinoma were enrolled in the trial. Before TCR sequencing, CD4+ T cells and CD8+ T cells from peripheral blood were sorted into separate populations.

The source of this sequence is an adult with an advanced solid tumor such as melanoma, head and neck, liver or kidney cancer. The source material was CD4+ or CD8+ T cells sorted from blood, sampled in a trial of the OX40 agonist ivuxolimab. The chain is made from TRBV11-2 and TRBJ2-7; the best D guess is TRBD2, with 5 bases matching. The DNA sequence is given as TGTGCCAGCAGCTCTAGCAAGGGCTTCTTAGAGCAGTACTTC. Its coded protein is CASSSSKGFLEQYF.